This T cell receptor beta chain was identified in a study of T cell responses to AZD1222 COVID-19 vaccine. About the research overall: It was second doses at about 4 or about 12 weeks that were pooled. Whole-study results and caveats: Only a handful of AZD1222 recipients, several in all, had baseline seropositivity. There were mostly white British donors and more females than males, and clonal diversity was possibly underestimated.

The CDR3 spans 14 residues. Germline V gene sequence: CDR1 MNHEY, CDR2 SVGAGI. V was trimmed by 5 bases and J by 10 bases, leaving 15 bases between them. Sequenced by immunoSEQ multiplex PCR; TCRdb stores in-frame clones only, minus some. In the table there are 98,000 or so clones, about 86% of which are singletons. On this clone: The antigen is unknown.

Sequenced material: peripheral blood, taken on day 0 of AZD1222 vaccination. The chain combines TRBV6-5 with TRBJ1-6, with D possibly matching TRBD1 (6 bases). This TCR derives from an adult in good health. CDR3 residues: CASSQGTGASPLHF. The CDR3 DNA reads as TGTGCCAGCAGTCAGGGGACGGGTGCATCACCCCTCCACTTT.